The source of this T cell receptor (beta chain) is a study of shared clonotypes between healthy human individuals. Overall study results and limits: Around 5% was the fraction of naive CD4 clonotypes found shared across a few donors.

Trimming left V 7 bases short and J 7 bases short, with 17 bases between. The V gene's germline CDR1 is WNHNN and CDR2 SYGVQD (reference sequence). The CDR3 contains 14 residues. Healthy and HIV-negative, the adult donors had no recent acute infections or vaccinations. With respect to this clone: The antigen is not known.

The protocol was immunoSEQ multiplex PCR, while the TCRdb copy is restricted to in-frame clones and leaves out a portion. The sample holds 950,000 to 1,100,000 clones, approximately 72% seen once. The specimen sequenced was memory CD4+ T cells sorted from blood. Subset reported: CD45RA-negative fraction. The sequence was obtained from a man aged 18 to 29 in good health. The rearrangement uses TRBV10-1 and TRBJ2-4, with D perhaps matching TRBD1 or TRBD2 (5 bases each). The CDR3 region has the DNA TGCGCCAGCACCCTACGCCGGGACCCTAACATTCAGTACTTC. Amino acid sequence: CASTLRRDPNIQYF.